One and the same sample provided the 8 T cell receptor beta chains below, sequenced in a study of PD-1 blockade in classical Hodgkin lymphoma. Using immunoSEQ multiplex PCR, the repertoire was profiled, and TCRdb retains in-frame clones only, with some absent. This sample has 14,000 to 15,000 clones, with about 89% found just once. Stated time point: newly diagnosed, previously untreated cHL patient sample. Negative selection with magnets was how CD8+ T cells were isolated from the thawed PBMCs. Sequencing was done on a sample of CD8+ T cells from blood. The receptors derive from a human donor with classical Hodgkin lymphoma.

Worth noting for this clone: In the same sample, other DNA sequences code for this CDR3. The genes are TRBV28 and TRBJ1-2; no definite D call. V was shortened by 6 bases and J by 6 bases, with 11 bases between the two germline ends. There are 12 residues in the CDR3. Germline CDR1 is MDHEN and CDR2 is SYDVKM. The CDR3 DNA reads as TGTGCCAGCAGGACCAGGATAGATGGCTACACCTTC. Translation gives CASRTRIDGYTF.

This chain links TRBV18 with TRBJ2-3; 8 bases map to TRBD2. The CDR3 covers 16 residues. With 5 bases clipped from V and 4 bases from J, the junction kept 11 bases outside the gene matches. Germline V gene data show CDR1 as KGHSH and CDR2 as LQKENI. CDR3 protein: CASSNAVGRAPDTQYF. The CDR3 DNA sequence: TGTGCCAGCTCAAACGCTGTCGGGAGGGCCCCAGATACGCAGTATTTT.

The CDR3: CASTRQGYGYTF. CDR3 in DNA: TGTGCCAGCACCCGACAGGGCTATGGCTACACCTTC. V gene TRBV7-9 combines with J gene TRBJ1-2; 7 nucleotides line up with TRBD1. With V trimmed by 7 bases and J by 4 bases, 3 bases remained unmatched. Germline V lookup: CDR1 SEHNR, CDR2 FQNEAQ (reference sequence). The CDR3 has 12 residues.

The CDR3 DNA reads as TGTGCCAGCAGCGTAGGTAGAGGGTACGAGCCCCAGCATTTT. Encoded protein: CASSVGRGYEPQHF. This chain links TRBV9 with TRBJ1-5; D not resolved. The germline V and J ends were trimmed by 0 bases and 8 bases, with 12 bases remaining between them. The CDR3 is 14 amino acids. Germline-derived CDR1 and CDR2 are SGDLS and YYNGEE.

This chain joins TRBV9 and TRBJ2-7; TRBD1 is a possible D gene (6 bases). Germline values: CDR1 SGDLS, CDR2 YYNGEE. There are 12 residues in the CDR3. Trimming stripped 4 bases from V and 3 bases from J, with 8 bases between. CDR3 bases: TGTGCCAGCAGCTCAGGGGACTACGAGCAGTACTTC. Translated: CASSSGDYEQYF.

CDR3 protein: CASSSGRGTDTQYF. As DNA, the CDR3 is TGTGCCAGCAGTTCGGGAAGAGGCACAGATACGCAGTATTTT. This chain links TRBV5-8 with TRBJ2-3, with D perhaps matching TRBD2 (5 bases). Germline values: CDR1 SGHTS, CDR2 YDEGEE. The CDR3 extends over 14 amino acids. The germline V and J ends were trimmed by 5 bases and 1 base, with 11 bases remaining between them.

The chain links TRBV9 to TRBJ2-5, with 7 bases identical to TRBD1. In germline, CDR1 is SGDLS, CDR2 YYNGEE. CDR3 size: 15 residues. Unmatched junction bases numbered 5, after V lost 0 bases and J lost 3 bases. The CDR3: CASSVGGTVEETQYF. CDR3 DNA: TGTGCCAGCAGCGTAGGAGGGACAGTGGAAGAGACCCAGTACTTC.

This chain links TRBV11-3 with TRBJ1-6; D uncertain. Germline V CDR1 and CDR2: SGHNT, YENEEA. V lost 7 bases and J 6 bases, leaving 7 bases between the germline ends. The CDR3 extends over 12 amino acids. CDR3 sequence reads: CASKRRNSPLHF. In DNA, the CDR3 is TGTGCCAGCAAAAGGCGTAATTCACCCCTCCACTTT.